These T cell receptor beta chains were read from a single sample in a study of cytomegalovirus exposure and HLA in healthy donors. Sequencing was performed with immunoSEQ multiplex PCR; in TCRdb, only in-frame clones are kept and a portion is missing. The sample contains around 56,000 clones, 93% of which appear only once. Sample: PBMCs. The receptor source for this set is a woman aged 18-29 years in good health and CMV-seropositive. Each CDR3 is given with its conserved first and last residue. D genes are given only for firm matches. Where a row states a size, it is once, few, many or the class of an expanded clone; other rows omit it.

CDR3 DNA,CDR3 protein,clone size,V gene,J gene,D gene
TGTGCCAGCTTCTCCGGGACATCGAACACCGGGGAGCTGTTTTTT,CASFSGTSNTGELFF,-,TRBV19,TRBJ2-2,-
TGTGCCAGCAGTGACTCCGGACAGTACCCCAATTACTATCAGCCCCAGCATTTT,CASSDSGQYPNYYQPQHF,-,TRBV2,TRBJ1-5,-
TGTGCCAGCAGCCCCGGGACAGGGGGCAATCAGCCCCAGCATTTT,CASSPGTGGNQPQHF,-,TRBV5-4,TRBJ1-5,TRBD1
TGTGCCAGCAGTCGCGGACAGGAAGAGACCCAGTACTTC,CASSRGQEETQYF,once,TRBV5-6,TRBJ2-5,TRBD1
TGTGCCAGCAGTGGGAACAGGGGCTCCTACAATGAGCAGTTCTTC,CASSGNRGSYNEQFF,-,TRBV6-1,TRBJ2-1,TRBD1
TGCGCCAGCAGTCAATGCGGGGGATCCTACAATGAGCAGTTCTTC,CASSQCGGSYNEQFF,-,TRBV23-1,TRBJ2-1,TRBD2
TGCGCCAGCAGCTCCGCGGATCCCGGGACAGCCTATGGCTACACCTTC,CASSSADPGTAYGYTF,once,TRBV5-1,TRBJ1-2,TRBD1
TGCGCCAGCAGTATGAATCCTAGCGGGGGGAACAATGAGCAGTTCTTC,CASSMNPSGGNNEQFF,-,TRBV10-1,TRBJ2-1,TRBD2
TGTGCCAGCAGCTTAAACGCAGGGGTCGGCGAGCAGTACTTC,CASSLNAGVGEQYF,-,TRBV11-3,TRBJ2-7,-
TGTGCCAGCAGCCCCCAGCGGGGTACCTACAATGAGCAGTTCTTC,CASSPQRGTYNEQFF,-,TRBV4-2,TRBJ2-1,TRBD2